A selection of T cell receptor beta chains follows, all from one sample in a study of cytomegalovirus exposure and HLA in healthy donors. Some clones are missing from TCRdb's copy, which holds only in-frame ones; the method was immunoSEQ multiplex PCR. This sample carries about 200,000 clones, more than 60% of them seen once, and the ten largest clones take roughly 0.22%. Source material: PBMCs. These receptors were collected from a girl aged 2 to 9 in good health and CMV-seronegative. The CDR3 runs from the conserved cysteine through the conserved F or W. A D gene is named only where the DNA matches it firmly. Rows give clone size only sometimes, using once, few, many, or a class for an expanded clone.

D: -; J: TRBJ1-2; V: TRBV29-1; size: -; CDR3: CSVAQGGVGYTF; DNA: TGCAGCGTTGCTCAGGGCGGGGTTGGCTACACCTTC
D: TRBD1; J: TRBJ1-5; V: TRBV4-1; size: -; CDR3: CASSRGTGRSNRPQHF; DNA: TGCGCCAGCAGCCGTGGGACAGGGAGGAGCAATCGGCCCCAGCATTTT
D: -; J: TRBJ1-1; V: TRBV14; size: -; CDR3: CASSQVRTEAFF; DNA: TGTGCCAGCAGCCAAGTCCGCACTGAAGCTTTCTTT
D: -; J: TRBJ2-2; V: TRBV14; size: -; CDR3: CASSVGGNTGELFF; DNA: TGTGCCAGCAGCGTCGGGGGAAACACCGGGGAGCTGTTTTTT
D: -; J: TRBJ1-1; V: TRBV5-6; size: -; CDR3: CASSFSNTEAFF; DNA: TGTGCCAGCAGCTTCTCGAACACTGAAGCTTTCTTT
D: TRBD2; J: TRBJ2-1; V: TRBV4-1; size: -; CDR3: CASSQDWGSGRADYNEQFF; DNA: TGCGCCAGCAGCCAAGATTGGGGGAGTGGGAGGGCCGATTACAATGAGCAGTTCTTC
D: -; J: TRBJ1-1; V: TRBV19; size: once; CDR3: CARVTGEGTEAFF; DNA: TGTGCCAGAGTGACGGGGGAAGGAACTGAAGCTTTCTTT
D: TRBD2; J: TRBJ2-7; V: TRBV5-6; size: -; CDR3: CASSPRLAGGLRDEQYF; DNA: TGTGCCAGCAGCCCTAGACTAGCGGGAGGGCTTAGGGACGAGCAGTACTTC
D: -; J: TRBJ2-5; V: TRBV30; size: -; CDR3: CAWSGTTGETQYF; DNA: TGTGCCTGGAGTGGGACTACCGGGGAGACCCAGTACTTC
D: TRBD1; J: TRBJ1-6; V: TRBV6-1; size: -; CDR3: CASSGQGGSPLHF; DNA: TGTGCCAGCAGTGGACAGGGTGGTTCACCCCTCCACTTT
D: TRBD2; J: TRBJ2-7; V: TRBV19; size: -; CDR3: CASSINELAGTYEQYF; DNA: TGTGCCAGTAGTATAAATGAGCTAGCGGGAACCTACGAGCAGTACTTC
D: -; J: TRBJ1-3; V: TRBV27; size: -; CDR3: CASRTGIGGNTIYF; DNA: TGTGCCAGCAGAACAGGGATCGGGGGAAACACCATATATTTT
D: TRBD2; J: TRBJ2-3; V: TRBV6-1; size: -; CDR3: CASSEAISGGVDTQYF; DNA: TGTGCCAGCAGTGAAGCGATTAGCGGGGGGGTGGATACGCAGTATTTT
D: TRBD1; J: TRBJ1-2; V: TRBV12-5; size: -; CDR3: CASGLGGPTYGYTF; DNA: TGTGCTAGTGGTTTAGGGGGCCCGACCTATGGCTACACCTTC
D: TRBD1; J: TRBJ1-3; V: TRBV5-1; size: -; CDR3: CASSPAGTGAGNTIYF; DNA: TGCGCCAGCAGTCCCGCCGGGACAGGGGCAGGAAACACCATATATTTT
D: TRBD2; J: TRBJ2-5; V: TRBV15; size: -; CDR3: CATSRAPRLAGAETQYF; DNA: TGTGCCACCAGCAGAGCCCCACGACTAGCGGGTGCAGAGACCCAGTACTTC
D: -; J: TRBJ2-2; V: TRBV7-2; size: once; CDR3: CASSLRRAGELFF; DNA: TGTGCCAGCAGCCTTCGACGGGCCGGGGAGCTGTTTTTT
D: -; J: TRBJ1-1; V: TRBV4-2; size: -; CDR3: CASSQEFQGNTEAFF; DNA: TGTGCCAGCAGCCAAGAATTTCAGGGTAACACTGAAGCTTTCTTT
D: TRBD2; J: TRBJ2-3; V: TRBV27; size: -; CDR3: CASSLGLAGGSTDTQYF; DNA: TGTGCCAGCAGTTTAGGACTAGCGGGGGGGAGCACAGATACGCAGTATTTT
D: TRBD1; J: TRBJ1-1; V: TRBV29-1; size: -; CDR3: CSVGTGQIVYEAFF; DNA: TGCAGCGTCGGGACAGGGCAAATCGTGTATGAAGCTTTCTTT
D: -; J: TRBJ2-1; V: TRBV5-1; size: -; CDR3: CASSLSGRSYNEQFF; DNA: TGCGCCAGCAGCTTGTCTGGGCGAAGCTACAATGAGCAGTTCTTC
D: -; J: TRBJ1-1; V: TRBV18; size: -; CDR3: CASSPPTVSFTEAFF; DNA: TGTGCCAGCTCACCACCAACGGTATCGTTCACTGAAGCTTTCTTT
D: -; J: TRBJ2-7; V: TRBV6-1; size: -; CDR3: CASSAKDIPYEQYF; DNA: TGTGCCAGCAGTGCTAAGGACATACCCTACGAGCAGTACTTC
D: TRBD1; J: TRBJ1-5; V: TRBV13; size: -; CDR3: CASSLRGTGNQPQHF; DNA: TGTGCCAGCAGCCTTCGAGGGACAGGCAATCAGCCCCAGCATTTT
D: TRBD2; J: TRBJ2-5; V: TRBV19; size: -; CDR3: CASSIWTSGGETQYF; DNA: TGTGCCAGTAGTATTTGGACTAGCGGGGGAGAGACCCAGTACTTC
D: -; J: TRBJ2-7; V: TRBV2; size: -; CDR3: CASLTGADEQYF; DNA: TGTGCCAGCCTGACTGGGGCGGACGAGCAGTACTTC
D: TRBD1; J: TRBJ1-4; V: TRBV5-1; size: -; CDR3: CASSPSSRGTATNEKLFF; DNA: TGCGCCAGCAGCCCCAGCTCCCGGGGGACAGCCACAAATGAAAAACTGTTTTTT
D: TRBD1; J: TRBJ1-2; V: TRBV4-1; size: -; CDR3: CASSQDPPGGWSNYGYTF; DNA: TGCGCCAGCAGCCAAGATCCCCCAGGGGGATGGAGTAACTATGGCTACACCTTC
D: -; J: TRBJ1-1; V: TRBV19; size: -; CDR3: CASSREVNTEAFF; DNA: TGTGCCAGTAGTCGGGAAGTGAACACTGAAGCTTTCTTT
D: -; J: TRBJ2-3; V: TRBV6-1; size: few; CDR3: CASSALKGGTLSTDTQYF; DNA: TGTGCCAGCAGTGCGCTCAAAGGCGGAACTTTAAGCACAGATACGCAGTATTTT
D: -; J: TRBJ1-2; V: TRBV7-2; size: once; CDR3: CASSPPLNYGYTF; DNA: TGTGCCAGCAGCCCTCCCCTTAACTATGGCTACACCTTC
D: TRBD1; J: TRBJ1-3; V: TRBV29-1; size: -; CDR3: CTITGGDTGNTIYF; DNA: TGCACCATCACAGGGGGAGATACCGGAAACACCATATATTTT
D: -; J: TRBJ1-1; V: TRBV6-5; size: few; CDR3: CASSYHGGAEAFF; DNA: TGTGCCAGCAGTTACCACGGGGGGGCTGAAGCTTTCTTT
D: -; J: TRBJ2-2; V: TRBV4-2; size: -; CDR3: CASSQAPGINTGELFF; DNA: TGTGCCAGCAGCCAAGCGCCGGGAATCAACACCGGGGAGCTGTTTTTT
D: TRBD1; J: TRBJ1-5; V: TRBV30; size: -; CDR3: CAWKQGSQPQHF; DNA: TGTGCCTGGAAACAGGGGTCGCAGCCCCAGCATTTT
D: -; J: TRBJ1-4; V: TRBV5-6; size: -; CDR3: CASSSPRQEKLFF; DNA: TGTGCCAGCAGCTCTCCTCGACAGGAAAAACTGTTTTTT
D: TRBD2; J: TRBJ2-1; V: TRBV6-5; size: -; CDR3: CASSYSAGGRNEQFF; DNA: TGTGCCAGCAGTTACTCAGCGGGGGGGCGCAATGAGCAGTTCTTC
D: TRBD2; J: TRBJ2-1; V: TRBV4-2; size: -; CDR3: CASSQPGLAGVSAYNEQFF; DNA: TGTGCCAGCAGCCAGCCGGGACTAGCGGGAGTAAGTGCATACAATGAGCAGTTCTTC
D: -; J: TRBJ1-4; V: TRBV7-9; size: -; CDR3: CASSPTQGGEKLFF; DNA: TGTGCCAGCAGCCCGACGCAGGGAGGTGAAAAACTGTTTTTT
D: -; J: TRBJ1-3; V: TRBV11-2; size: -; CDR3: CASSSTAGNTIYF; DNA: TGTGCCAGCAGCTCGACAGCTGGAAACACCATATATTTT
D: -; J: TRBJ1-1; V: TRBV4-1; size: -; CDR3: CASSPQGLSTEAFF; DNA: TGCGCCAGCAGCCCCCAGGGTCTTTCGACTGAAGCTTTCTTT
D: TRBD1; J: TRBJ2-3; V: TRBV10-3; size: few; CDR3: CAIRGDRETDTQYF; DNA: TGTGCCATCCGGGGGGACAGGGAAACAGATACGCAGTATTTT
D: -; J: TRBJ2-1; V: TRBV7-4; size: -; CDR3: CASSSYRSRVYNEQFF; DNA: TGTGCCAGCAGCTCGTACAGGTCCAGGGTTTACAATGAGCAGTTCTTC
D: -; J: TRBJ2-1; V: TRBV29-1; size: -; CDR3: CSVSQNQQFF; DNA: TGCAGCGTTTCTCAGAATCAGCAGTTCTTC
D: -; J: TRBJ2-7; V: TRBV13; size: -; CDR3: CASSLGHSNHPYEQYF; DNA: TGTGCCAGCAGCTTAGGGCACAGCAACCATCCTTACGAGCAGTACTTC
D: -; J: TRBJ1-1; V: TRBV4-1; size: -; CDR3: CASSQDRGGNTEAFF; DNA: TGCGCCAGCAGCCAAGATAGGGGAGGGAACACTGAAGCTTTCTTT
D: TRBD1; J: TRBJ1-3; V: TRBV5-1; size: -; CDR3: CASSYWTGGGNTIYF; DNA: TGCGCCAGCAGTTACTGGACAGGTGGTGGAAACACCATATATTTT
D: -; J: TRBJ2-2; V: TRBV9; size: -; CDR3: CASSAGTPNTGELFF; DNA: TGTGCCAGCAGCGCCGGGACACCGAACACCGGGGAGCTGTTTTTT